Reported below is one TCR beta chain. Its antigen is unidentified. One end of the junction fails to match germline, which may point to a read error. The CDR3 totals 13 residues. Per the germline V gene, CDR1 is KGHSH and CDR2 is LQKENI. The entry originates in a study of T cells in tuberculosis. The overall study: The T cells targeted glucose monomycolate, a mycobacterial lipid, via CD1B. This South African cohort compared adolescents with or without latent tuberculosis against adults with active tuberculosis. Study-level results: A GMM-specific repertoire classifier reached about 89% accuracy, AUROC approximately 0.93.

On average around 100,000 T cells per donor were immunosequenced. Assay used: immunoSEQ multiplex PCR; TCRdb lists only in-frame clones, some missing. The sample has fewer than 40,000 clones, 94% seen once. The source material was PBMCs. This receptor was identified in a donor between 10 and 29 years old with latent tuberculosis or without tuberculosis infection. The chain joins TRBV18 to TRBJ2-1; tentatively, D is TRBD2 (5 bases). This chain's CDR3 is CASSPRGWNEQFF. CDR3 coding DNA: TGTGCCAGCTCCCCACGAGGGTGGAATGAGCAGTTCTTC.